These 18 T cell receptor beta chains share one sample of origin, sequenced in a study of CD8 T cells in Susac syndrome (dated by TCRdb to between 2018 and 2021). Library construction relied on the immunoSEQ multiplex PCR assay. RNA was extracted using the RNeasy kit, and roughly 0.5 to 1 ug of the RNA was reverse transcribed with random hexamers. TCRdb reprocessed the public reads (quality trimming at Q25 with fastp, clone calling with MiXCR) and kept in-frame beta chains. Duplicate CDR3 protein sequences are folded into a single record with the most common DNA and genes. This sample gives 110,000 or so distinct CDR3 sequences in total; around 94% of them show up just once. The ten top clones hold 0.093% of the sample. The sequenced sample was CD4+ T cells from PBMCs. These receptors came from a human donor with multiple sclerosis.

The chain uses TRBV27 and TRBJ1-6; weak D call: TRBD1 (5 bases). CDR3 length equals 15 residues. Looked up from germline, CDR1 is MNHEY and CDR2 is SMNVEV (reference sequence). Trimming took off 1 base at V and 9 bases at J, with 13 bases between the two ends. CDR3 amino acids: CASSLYRGIGSPLHF. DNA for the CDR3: TGTGCCAGCAGTTTATATCGGGGGATAGGTTCACCCCTCCACTTT.

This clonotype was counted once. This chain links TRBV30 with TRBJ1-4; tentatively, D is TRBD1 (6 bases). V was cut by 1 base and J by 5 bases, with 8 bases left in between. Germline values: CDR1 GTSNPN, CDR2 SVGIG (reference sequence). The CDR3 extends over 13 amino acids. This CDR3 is CAWSADRNEKLFF. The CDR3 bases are TGTGCCTGGAGTGCGGACAGAAATGAAAAACTGTTTTTT.

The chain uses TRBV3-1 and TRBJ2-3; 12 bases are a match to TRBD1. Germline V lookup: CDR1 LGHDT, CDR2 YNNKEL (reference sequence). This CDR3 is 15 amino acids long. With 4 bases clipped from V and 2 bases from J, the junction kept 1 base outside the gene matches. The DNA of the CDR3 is TGTGCCAGCAGCCCGGGACAGGGGGCCACAGATACGCAGTATTTT. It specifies CASSPGQGATDTQYF.

The CDR3 nucleotides read TGTGCCAGCAGTTTATGGGGGCTAGCGGGGGTGACAACAGATACGCAGTATTTT. Protein sequence: CASSLWGLAGVTTDTQYF. The V call is TRBV28, the J call TRBJ2-3; TRBD2 matches at 10 bases. This CDR3 is built from 18 residues. CDR1 MDHEN and CDR2 SYDVKM come from the germline V gene. V trimming: 0 bases; J trimming: 3 bases; junction bases outside the gene matches: 9.

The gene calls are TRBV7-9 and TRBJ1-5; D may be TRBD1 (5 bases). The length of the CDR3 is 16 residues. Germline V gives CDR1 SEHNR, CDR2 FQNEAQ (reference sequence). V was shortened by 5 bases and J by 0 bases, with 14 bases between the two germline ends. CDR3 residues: CASSRTQGSSNQPQHF. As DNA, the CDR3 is TGTGCCAGCAGCCGGACCCAGGGCAGTAGCAATCAGCCCCAGCATTTT.

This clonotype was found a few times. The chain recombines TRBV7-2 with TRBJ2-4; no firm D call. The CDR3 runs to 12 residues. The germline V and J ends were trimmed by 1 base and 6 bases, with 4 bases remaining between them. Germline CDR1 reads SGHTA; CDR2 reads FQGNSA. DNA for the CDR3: TGTGCCAGCAGCTTAGATTTAAACATTCAGTACTTC. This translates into CASSLDLNIQYF.

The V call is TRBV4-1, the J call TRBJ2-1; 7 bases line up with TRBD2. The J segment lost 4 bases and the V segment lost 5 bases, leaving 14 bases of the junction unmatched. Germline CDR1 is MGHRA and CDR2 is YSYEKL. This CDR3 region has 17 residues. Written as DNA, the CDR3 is TGCGCCAGCAGCAAAGGGAGGGCGCGAACGATATACAATGAGCAGTTCTTC. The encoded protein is CASSKGRARTIYNEQFF.

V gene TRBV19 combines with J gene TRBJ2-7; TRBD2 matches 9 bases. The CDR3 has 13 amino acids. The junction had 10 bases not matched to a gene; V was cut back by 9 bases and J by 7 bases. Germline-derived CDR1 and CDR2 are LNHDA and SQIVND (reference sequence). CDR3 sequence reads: CASLSEAGGEQYF. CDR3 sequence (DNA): TGTGCCAGCCTCTCAGAAGCGGGGGGTGAGCAGTACTTC.

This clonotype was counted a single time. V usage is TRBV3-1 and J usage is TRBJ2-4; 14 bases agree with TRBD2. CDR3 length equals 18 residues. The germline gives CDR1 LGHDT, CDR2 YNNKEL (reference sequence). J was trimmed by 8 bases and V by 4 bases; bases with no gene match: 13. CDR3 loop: CASSLAATSGGAVDIQYF. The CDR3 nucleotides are TGTGCCAGCAGCCTCGCAGCGACTAGCGGGGGGGCCGTGGACATTCAGTACTTC.

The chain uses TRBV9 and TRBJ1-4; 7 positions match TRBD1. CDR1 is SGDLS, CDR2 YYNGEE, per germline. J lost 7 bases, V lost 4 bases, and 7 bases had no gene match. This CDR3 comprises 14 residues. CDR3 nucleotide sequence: TGTGCCAGCAGCTTTGGACAGGCCGGTGAAAAACTGTTTTTT. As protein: CASSFGQAGEKLFF.

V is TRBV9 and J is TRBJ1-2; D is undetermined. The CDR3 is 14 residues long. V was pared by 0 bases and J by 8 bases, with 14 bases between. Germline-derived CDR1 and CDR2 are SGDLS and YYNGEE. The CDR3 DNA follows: TGTGCCAGCAGCGTAGACCGACACTCGGGAGGCTACACCTTC. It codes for CASSVDRHSGGYTF.

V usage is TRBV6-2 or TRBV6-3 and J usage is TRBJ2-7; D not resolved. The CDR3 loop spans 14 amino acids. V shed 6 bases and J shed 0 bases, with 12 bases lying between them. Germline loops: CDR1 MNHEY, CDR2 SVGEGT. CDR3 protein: CASRSTYSSYEQYF. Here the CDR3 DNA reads TGTGCCAGCAGATCGACTTATAGCTCCTACGAGCAGTACTTC.

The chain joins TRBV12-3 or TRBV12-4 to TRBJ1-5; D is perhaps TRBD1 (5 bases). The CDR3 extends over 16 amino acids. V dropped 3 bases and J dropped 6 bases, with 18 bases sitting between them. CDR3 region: CASSLDGARGGQPQHF. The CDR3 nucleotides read TGTGCCAGCAGTTTGGACGGGGCCCGGGGGGGTCAGCCCCAGCATTTT.

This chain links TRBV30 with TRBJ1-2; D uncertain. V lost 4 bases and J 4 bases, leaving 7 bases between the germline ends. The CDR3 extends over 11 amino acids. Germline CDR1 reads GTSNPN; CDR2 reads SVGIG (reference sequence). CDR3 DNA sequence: TGTGCCTGGACAGTGGGCTATGGCTACACCTTC. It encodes CAWTVGYGYTF.

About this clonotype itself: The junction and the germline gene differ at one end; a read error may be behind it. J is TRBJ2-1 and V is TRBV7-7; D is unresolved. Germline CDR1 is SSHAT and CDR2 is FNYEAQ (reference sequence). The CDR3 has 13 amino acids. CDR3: CASSLNGPGEQFF. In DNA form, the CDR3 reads TGTGCTAGCAGCTTAAACGGCCCGGGTGAGCAGTTCTTC.

CDR3: CASSPVQGYEQYF. As DNA, the CDR3 is TGTGCCAGCAGCCCTGTACAGGGGTACGAGCAGTACTTC. This rearrangement joins TRBV4-2 to TRBJ2-7; 7 bases are shared with TRBD1. CDR1 LGHNA and CDR2 YNFKEQ come from the germline V gene. The CDR3 is 13 residues long. V lost 4 bases, J lost 4 bases, and 4 bases stayed unmatched.

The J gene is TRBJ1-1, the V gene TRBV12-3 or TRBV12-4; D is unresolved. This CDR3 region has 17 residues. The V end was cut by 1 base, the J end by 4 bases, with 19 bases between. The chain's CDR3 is CASSLEAGGAGSTEAFF. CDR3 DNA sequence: TGTGCCAGCAGTTTAGAGGCAGGCGGCGCGGGGAGCACTGAAGCTTTCTTT.

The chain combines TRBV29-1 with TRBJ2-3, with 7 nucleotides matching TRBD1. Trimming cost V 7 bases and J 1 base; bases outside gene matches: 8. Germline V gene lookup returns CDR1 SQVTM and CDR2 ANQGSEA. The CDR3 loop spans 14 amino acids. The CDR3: CSDRQGKGTDTQYF. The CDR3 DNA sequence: TGCAGCGATAGACAGGGAAAGGGCACAGATACGCAGTATTTT.